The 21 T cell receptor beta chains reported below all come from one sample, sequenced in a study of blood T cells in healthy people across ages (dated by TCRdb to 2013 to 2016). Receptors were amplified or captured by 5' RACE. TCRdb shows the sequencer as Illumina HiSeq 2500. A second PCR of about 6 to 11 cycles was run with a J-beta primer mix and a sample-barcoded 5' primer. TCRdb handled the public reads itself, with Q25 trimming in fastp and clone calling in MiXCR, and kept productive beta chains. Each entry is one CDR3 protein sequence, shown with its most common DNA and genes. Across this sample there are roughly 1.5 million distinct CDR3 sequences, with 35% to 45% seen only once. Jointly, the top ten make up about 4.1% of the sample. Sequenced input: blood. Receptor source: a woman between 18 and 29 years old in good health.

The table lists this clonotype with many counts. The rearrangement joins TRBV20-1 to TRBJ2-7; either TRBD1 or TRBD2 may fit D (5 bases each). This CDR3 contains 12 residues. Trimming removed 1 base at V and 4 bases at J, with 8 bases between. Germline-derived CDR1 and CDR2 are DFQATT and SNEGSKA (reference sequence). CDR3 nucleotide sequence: TGCAGTGCTAGAGGGGGACCGTACGAGCAGTACTTC. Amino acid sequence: CSARGGPYEQYF.

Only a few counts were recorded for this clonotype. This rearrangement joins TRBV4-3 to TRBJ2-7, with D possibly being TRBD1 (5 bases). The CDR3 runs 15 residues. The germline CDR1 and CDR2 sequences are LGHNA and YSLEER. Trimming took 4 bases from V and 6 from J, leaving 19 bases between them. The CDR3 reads CASSLGVLSRREQYF. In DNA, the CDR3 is TGCGCCAGCAGCCTAGGGGTGCTTAGTCGTCGCGAGCAGTACTTC.

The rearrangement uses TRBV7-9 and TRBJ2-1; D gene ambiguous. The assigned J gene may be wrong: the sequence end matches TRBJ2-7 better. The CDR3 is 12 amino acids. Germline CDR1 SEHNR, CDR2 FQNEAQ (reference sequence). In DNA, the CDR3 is TGTGCCAGCAGGGTAACAGACAATGAGCAGTACTTC. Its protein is CASRVTDNEQYF.

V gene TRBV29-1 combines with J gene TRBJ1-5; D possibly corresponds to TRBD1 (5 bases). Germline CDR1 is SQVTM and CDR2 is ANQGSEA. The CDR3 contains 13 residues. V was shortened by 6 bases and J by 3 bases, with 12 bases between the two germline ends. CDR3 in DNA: TGCAGCGTCGGGCGGGGACTCAATCAGCCCCAGCATTTT. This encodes CSVGRGLNQPQHF.

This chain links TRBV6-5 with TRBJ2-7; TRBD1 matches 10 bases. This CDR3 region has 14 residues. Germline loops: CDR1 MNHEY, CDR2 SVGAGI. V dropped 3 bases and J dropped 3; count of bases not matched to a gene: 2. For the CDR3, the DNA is TGTGCCAGCAGTTATAGGACAGGGGGCTACGAGCAGTACTTC. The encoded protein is CASSYRTGGYEQYF.

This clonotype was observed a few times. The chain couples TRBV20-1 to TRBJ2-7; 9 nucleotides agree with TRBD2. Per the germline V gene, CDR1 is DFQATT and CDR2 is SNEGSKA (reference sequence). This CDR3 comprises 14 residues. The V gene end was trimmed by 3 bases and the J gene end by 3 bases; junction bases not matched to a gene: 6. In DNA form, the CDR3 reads TGCAGTGCTAGCCCTCGCGGGAGGGGCTACGAGCAGTACTTC. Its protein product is CSASPRGRGYEQYF.

Here the CDR3 reads CSAAGGPGLAGETQYF. For the CDR3, the DNA is TGCAGTGCTGCAGGAGGTCCGGGACTAGCTGGTGAGACCCAGTACTTC. The rearrangement joins TRBV20-1 to TRBJ2-4, with 9 bases aligning to TRBD2. The J call is uncertain, as TRBJ2-5 better fits the DNA end. The germline gives CDR1 DFQATT, CDR2 SNEGSKA (reference sequence). This CDR3 contains 16 residues.

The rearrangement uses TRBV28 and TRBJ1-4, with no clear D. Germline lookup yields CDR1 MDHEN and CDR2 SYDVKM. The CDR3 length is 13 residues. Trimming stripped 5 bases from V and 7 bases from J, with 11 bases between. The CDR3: CASSVSLLEKLFF. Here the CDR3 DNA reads TGTGCCAGCAGTGTATCCCTTCTTGAAAAACTGTTTTTT.

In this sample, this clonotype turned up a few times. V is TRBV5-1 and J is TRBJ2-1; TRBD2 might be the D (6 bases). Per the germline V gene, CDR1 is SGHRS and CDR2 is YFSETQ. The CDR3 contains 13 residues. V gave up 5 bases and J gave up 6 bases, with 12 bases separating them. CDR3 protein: CASRRDSPNEQFF. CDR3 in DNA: TGCGCCAGCAGAAGGGACTCACCCAATGAGCAGTTCTTC.

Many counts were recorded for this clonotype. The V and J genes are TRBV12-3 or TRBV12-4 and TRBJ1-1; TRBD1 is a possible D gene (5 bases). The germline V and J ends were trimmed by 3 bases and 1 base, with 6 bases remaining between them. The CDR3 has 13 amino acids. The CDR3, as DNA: TGTGCCAGCAGTTTCAGGGAGAACACTGAAGCTTTCTTT. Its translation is CASSFRENTEAFF.

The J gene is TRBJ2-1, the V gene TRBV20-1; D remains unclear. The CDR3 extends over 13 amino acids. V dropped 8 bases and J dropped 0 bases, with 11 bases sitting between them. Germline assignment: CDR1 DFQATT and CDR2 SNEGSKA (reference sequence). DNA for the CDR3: TGCAGTCCCAAGGTTAGCTCCTACAATGAGCAGTTCTTC. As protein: CSPKVSSYNEQFF.

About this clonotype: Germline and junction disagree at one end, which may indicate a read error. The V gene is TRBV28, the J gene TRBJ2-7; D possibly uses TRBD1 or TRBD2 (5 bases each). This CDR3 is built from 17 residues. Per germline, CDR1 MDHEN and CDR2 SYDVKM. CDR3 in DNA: TGTGCCAGCAGTTTACCCTCGCCAGGGACGGGCTCCTACGAGCATTACTTC. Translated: CASSLPSPGTGSYEHYF.

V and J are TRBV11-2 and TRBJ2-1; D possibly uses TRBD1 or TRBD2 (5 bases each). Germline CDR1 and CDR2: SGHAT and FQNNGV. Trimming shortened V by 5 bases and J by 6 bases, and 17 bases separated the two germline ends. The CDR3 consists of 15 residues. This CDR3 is CASSPGPGALNEQFF. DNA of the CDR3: TGTGCCAGCAGCCCAGGTCCCGGGGCCCTCAATGAGCAGTTCTTC.

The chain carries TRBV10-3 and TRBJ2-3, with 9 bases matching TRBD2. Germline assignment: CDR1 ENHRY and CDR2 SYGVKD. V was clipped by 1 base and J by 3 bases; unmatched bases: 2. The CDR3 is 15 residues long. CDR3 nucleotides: TGTGCCATCAGTGAGTTAGCGGGGGATACAGATACGCAGTATTTT. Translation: CAISELAGDTDTQYF.

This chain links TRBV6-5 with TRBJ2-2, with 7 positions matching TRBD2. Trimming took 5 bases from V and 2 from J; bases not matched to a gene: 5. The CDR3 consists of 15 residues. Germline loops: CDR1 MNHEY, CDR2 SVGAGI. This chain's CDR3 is CASSLAGVNTGELFF. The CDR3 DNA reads TGTGCCAGCAGTCTGGCGGGGGTAAACACCGGGGAGCTGTTTTTT.

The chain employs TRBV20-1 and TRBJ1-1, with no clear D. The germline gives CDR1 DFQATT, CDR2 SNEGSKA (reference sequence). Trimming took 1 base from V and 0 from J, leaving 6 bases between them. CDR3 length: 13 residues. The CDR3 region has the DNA TGCAGTGCTAGAGTCAGAGTGAACACTGAAGCTTTCTTT. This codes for CSARVRVNTEAFF.

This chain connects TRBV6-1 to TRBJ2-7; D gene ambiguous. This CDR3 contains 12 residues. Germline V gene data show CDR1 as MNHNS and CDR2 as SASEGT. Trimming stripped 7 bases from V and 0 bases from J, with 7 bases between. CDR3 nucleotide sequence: TGTGCCAGCAAAACGCACTCCTACGAGCAGTACTTC. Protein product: CASKTHSYEQYF.

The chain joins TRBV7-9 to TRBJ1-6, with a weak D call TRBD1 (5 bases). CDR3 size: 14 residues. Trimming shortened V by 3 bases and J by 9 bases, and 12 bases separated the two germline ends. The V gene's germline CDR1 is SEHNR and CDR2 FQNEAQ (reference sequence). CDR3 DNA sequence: TGTGCCAGCAGCTTTTCCAGGGCCGTTTCACCCCTCCACTTT. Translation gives CASSFSRAVSPLHF.

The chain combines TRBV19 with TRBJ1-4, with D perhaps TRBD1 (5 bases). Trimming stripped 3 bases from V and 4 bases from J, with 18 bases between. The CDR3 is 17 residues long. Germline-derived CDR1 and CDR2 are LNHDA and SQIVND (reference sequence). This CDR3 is CASSIVGAGRYNEKLFF. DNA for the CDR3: TGTGCCAGTAGTATTGTTGGTGCAGGGCGGTATAATGAAAAACTGTTTTTT. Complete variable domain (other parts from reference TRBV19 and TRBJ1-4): DGGITQSPKYLFRKEGQNVTLSCEQNLNHDAMYWYRQDPGQGLRLIYYSQIVNDFQKGDIAEGYSVSREKKESFPLTVTSAQKNPTAFYLCASSIVGAGRYNEKLFFGSGTQLSVL.

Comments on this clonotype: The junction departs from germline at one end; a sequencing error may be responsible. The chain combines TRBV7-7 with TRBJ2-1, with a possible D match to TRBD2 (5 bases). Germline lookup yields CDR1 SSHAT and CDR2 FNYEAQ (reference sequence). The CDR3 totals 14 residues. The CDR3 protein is CASTPAQLEGEQFF. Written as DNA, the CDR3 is TGTGCTAGCACCCCGGCCCAACTCGAGGGTGAGCAGTTCTTC.

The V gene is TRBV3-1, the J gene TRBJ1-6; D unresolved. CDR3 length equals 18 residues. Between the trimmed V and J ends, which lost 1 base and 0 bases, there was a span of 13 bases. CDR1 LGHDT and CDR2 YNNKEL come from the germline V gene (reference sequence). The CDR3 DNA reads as TGTGCCAGCAGCCAAGCGGGCCGCTTGAGCTCCTATAATTCACCCCTCCACTTT. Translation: CASSQAGRLSSYNSPLHF.